These 7 T cell receptor beta chains were all obtained from the same sample, sequenced in a study of beta chain features in type 1 diabetes. Isolated RNA was reverse transcribed in full, so expressed TCRB transcripts were sequenced. Data came from immunoSEQ multiplex PCR; TCRdb stores just in-frame clones and leaves some out. The repertoire consists of 250,000 or so clones, with about 71% occurring once and the leading ten covering around 0.057%. Sequences were obtained from naive CD4+ T cells from blood. The source is a man aged 30-40 years in good health.

The chain links TRBV29-1 to TRBJ1-2; TRBD1 matches at 10 bases. Per the germline V gene, CDR1 is SQVTM and CDR2 is ANQGSEA. The CDR3 runs to 13 residues. V was clipped by 7 bases and J by 6 bases; unmatched bases: 8. Here the CDR3 DNA reads TGCAGCGACCGACAGGGGGCGGGTAATGGCTACACCTTC. Protein: CSDRQGAGNGYTF. Full variable domain (rest looked up from reference TRBV29-1 and TRBJ1-2): SAVISQKPSRDICQRGTSLTIQCQVDSQVTMMFWYRQQPGQSLTLIATANQGSEATYESGFVIDKFPISRPNLTFSTLTVSNMSPEDSSIYLCSDRQGAGNGYTFGSGTRLTVV.

The chain joins TRBV5-6 to TRBJ2-3, with TRBD2 matching over 10 bases. Germline CDR1 is SGHDT and CDR2 is YYEEEE. The J segment lost 2 bases and the V segment lost 4 bases, leaving 4 bases of the junction unmatched. The CDR3 consists of 15 residues. The CDR3 DNA follows: TGTGCCAGCAGCCCCACTAGCGGGGTCACAGATACGCAGTATTTT. Translating gives CASSPTSGVTDTQYF.

The table lists this clone with a few counts. Other DNA sequences in the same sample also yield this CDR3. The chain carries TRBV29-1 and TRBJ2-5; D not resolved. This CDR3 comprises 12 residues. V was shortened by 1 base and J by 4 bases, with 7 bases between the two germline ends. Germline loops: CDR1 SQVTM, CDR2 ANQGSEA. This chain's CDR3 is CSVEGSGETQYF. In DNA form, the CDR3 reads TGCAGCGTTGAAGGTAGTGGAGAGACCCAGTACTTC.

This sequence joins TRBV9 and TRBJ1-2; a possible D gene is TRBD1 (5 bases). Germline assignment: CDR1 SGDLS and CDR2 YYNGEE. V lost 0 bases and J lost 5, with 11 bases in between. This CDR3 is 14 amino acids long. CDR3 residues: CASSVDGREYGYTF. CDR3 in DNA: TGTGCCAGCAGCGTAGATGGCAGGGAGTATGGCTACACCTTC.

This sequence joins TRBV18 and TRBJ2-2; D gene uncertain. This CDR3 has 13 amino acids. Germline CDR1 is KGHSH and CDR2 is LQKENI. V was shortened by 1 base and J by 1 base, with 1 base between the two germline ends. The CDR3 sequence is CASSPRNTGELFF. CDR3 sequence (DNA): TGTGCCAGCTCACCACGGAACACCGGGGAGCTGTTTTTT.

The chain uses TRBV4-3 and TRBJ2-7, with TRBD2 matching 9 bases. CDR3 length equals 14 residues. Per germline, CDR1 LGHNA and CDR2 YSLEER. J lost 1 base, V lost 6 bases, and 4 bases had no gene match. The CDR3 protein is CASRATSGSYEQYF. CDR3 coding DNA: TGCGCCAGCAGGGCCACTAGCGGGTCCTACGAGCAGTACTTC.

Concerning this clone: The sample has other DNA sequences that encode this CDR3 too. J is TRBJ2-5 and V is TRBV30; TRBD2 is a possible D gene (6 bases). The ends were cut back, 0 bases at V and 4 bases at J, with 9 bases in the middle. The germline gives CDR1 GTSNPN, CDR2 SVGIG (reference sequence). The CDR3 spans 13 residues. The CDR3 reads CAWSVGGRETQYF. CDR3 sequence (DNA): TGTGCCTGGAGTGTTGGAGGGAGAGAGACCCAGTACTTC. Combining the CDR3 with reference TRBV30 and TRBJ2-5 gives the whole variable domain SQTIHQWPATLVQPVGSPLSLECTVEGTSNPNLYWYRQAAGRGLQLLFYSVGIGQISSEVPQNLSASRPQDRQFILSSKKLLLSDSGFYLCAWSVGGRETQYFGPGTRLLVL.